One sample yielded the 11 T cell receptor beta chains listed below, sequenced in a study of blood T cell repertoires in COVID-19. Profiled with immunoSEQ multiplex PCR; TCRdb holds only in-frame clones, not every one. Among roughly 49,000 clones, 80% to 95% were seen once, and the ten largest hold around 1%. The source material was peripheral blood. The receptors derive from a man between 60 and 70 years old with COVID-19, enrolled during active disease.

CDR3 DNA sequence: TGTGCCAGTAGTAGTTACTACCTGAACAATGAGCAGTTCTTC. Encoded protein: CASSSYYLNNEQFF. This chain joins TRBV19 and TRBJ2-1; D not resolved. Per the germline V gene, CDR1 is LNHDA and CDR2 is SQIVND (reference sequence). The germline V and J ends were trimmed by 4 bases and 5 bases, with 12 bases remaining between them. This CDR3 is 14 amino acids long.

J is TRBJ1-2 and V is TRBV19; weak D call: TRBD1 (5 bases). Trimming shortened V by 7 bases and J by 7 bases, and 19 bases separated the two germline ends. The CDR3 contains 14 residues. Germline V gene sequence: CDR1 LNHDA, CDR2 SQIVND (reference sequence). CDR3 protein: CASTSNTAGGGYTF. The CDR3 DNA reads as TGTGCCAGTACCTCGAACACCGCGGGGGGTGGCTACACCTTC.

The genes are TRBV10-2 and TRBJ2-3; the match to TRBD2 covers 9 bases. Germline V gene lookup returns CDR1 WSHSY and CDR2 SAAADI. V lost 6 bases and J lost 4; bases outside the gene matches: 5. CDR3 size: 14 residues. CDR3 sequence (DNA): TGCGCCAGCAGCCATGGGACTAGCCCAGATACGCAGTATTTT. This gives the protein CASSHGTSPDTQYF.

This chain joins TRBV11-3 and TRBJ2-3, with TRBD1 matching 7 bases. The V gene end was trimmed by 4 bases and the J gene end by 11 bases; junction bases not matched to a gene: 12. CDR3 length: 14 residues. The germline V gene encodes CDR1 SGHNT and CDR2 YENEEA. The CDR3, as DNA: TGTGCCAGCAGCTCCACACCAACAGGGGATGGGCAGTATTTT. Translated: CASSSTPTGDGQYF.

The chain joins TRBV11-2 to TRBJ2-4; tentatively, D is TRBD1 (5 bases). V was trimmed by 1 base and J by 1 base, leaving 8 bases between them. Germline assignment: CDR1 SGHAT and CDR2 FQNNGV. The length of the CDR3 is 15 residues. This CDR3 is CASSLAQAAKNIQYF. The CDR3 nucleotides are TGTGCCAGCAGCTTAGCACAGGCCGCCAAAAACATTCAGTACTTC.

As regards this clone: One junction end disagrees with the germline gene, perhaps due to a read error. The chain uses TRBV7-7 and TRBJ2-7; D gene unclear. Germline CDR1 and CDR2: SSHAT and FNYEAQ (reference sequence). The CDR3 spans 16 residues. The CDR3 sequence is CASSFPRILYPYEQYF. CDR3 coding DNA: TGTGCTAGCAGCTTTCCCAGGATCTTATACCCTTACGAGCAGTACTTC.

This clone was detected only a few times. The chain combines TRBV24-1 with TRBJ2-7; the D gene is possibly TRBD2 (6 bases). The CDR3 length is 13 residues. CDR1 KGHDR and CDR2 SFDVKD come from the germline V gene. Trimming took off 3 bases at V and 4 bases at J, with 9 bases between the two ends. The CDR3 sequence: CATSDPGVYEQYF. The CDR3 DNA follows: TGTGCCACCAGTGATCCGGGAGTATACGAGCAGTACTTC.

This clone was seen just once. The chain has TRBV3-1 (or the pseudogene TRBV3-2) and TRBJ2-2; 8 nucleotides match TRBD1. This CDR3 has 17 amino acids. Germline V gene data show CDR1 as LGHDT and CDR2 as YNNKEL (reference sequence). V lost 0 bases to trimming and J lost 0 bases; unmatched junction nucleotides: 3. CDR3 nucleotide sequence: TGTGCCAGCAGCCAAGATCGGACAGGGACGAACACCGGGGAGCTGTTTTTT. This sequence encodes CASSQDRTGTNTGELFF.

In this sample, this clone turned up once. The chain recombines TRBV28 with TRBJ2-2, with D tentatively TRBD1 (5 bases). The CDR3 loop spans 13 amino acids. In germline, CDR1 is MDHEN, CDR2 SYDVKM. Trimming removed 7 bases from V and 1 base from J, with 7 bases in between. The CDR3 loop is CASTGQNTGELFF. CDR3 bases: TGTGCCAGCACCGGACAGAACACCGGGGAGCTGTTTTTT.

The CDR3 protein is CASSTGSGTDTQYF. In nucleotides, the CDR3 is TGTGCCAGCAGCACAGGGAGCGGCACAGATACGCAGTATTTT. The V and J genes are TRBV9 and TRBJ2-3; maybe TRBD1 (6 bases). The CDR3 is made up of 14 amino acids. Germline values: CDR1 SGDLS, CDR2 YYNGEE. Trimming pared 4 bases from V and 1 base from J, leaving 10 bases between.

The gene calls are TRBV2 and TRBJ2-3; the D is unclear. CDR3 length equals 13 residues. Germline V gives CDR1 SNHLY, CDR2 FYNNEI. Trimming pared 4 bases from V and 2 bases from J, leaving 7 bases between. The CDR3, as DNA: TGTGCCAGCAGTGGGGCAGTCACAGATACGCAGTATTTT. This gives the protein CASSGAVTDTQYF.